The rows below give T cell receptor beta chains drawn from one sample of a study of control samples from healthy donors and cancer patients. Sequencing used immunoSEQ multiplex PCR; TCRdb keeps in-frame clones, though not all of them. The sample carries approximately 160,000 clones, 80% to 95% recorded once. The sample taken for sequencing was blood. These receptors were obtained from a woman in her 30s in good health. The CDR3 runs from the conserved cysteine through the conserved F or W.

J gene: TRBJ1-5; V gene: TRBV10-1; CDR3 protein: CASRGRGYQPQHF
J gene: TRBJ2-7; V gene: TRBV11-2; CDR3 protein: CASSLEGGYEQYF
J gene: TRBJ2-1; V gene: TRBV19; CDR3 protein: CASSLLDRSPLNEQFF
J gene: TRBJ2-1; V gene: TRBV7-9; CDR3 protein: CASSLRVGVYNEQFF
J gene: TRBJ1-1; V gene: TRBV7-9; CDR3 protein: CASSLTGYTEAFF
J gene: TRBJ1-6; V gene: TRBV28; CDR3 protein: CASIRGGLNSPLHF
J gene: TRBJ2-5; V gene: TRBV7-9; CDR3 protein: CASSSGQGAETQYF
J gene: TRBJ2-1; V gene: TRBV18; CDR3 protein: CASSPGQGTHNEQFF
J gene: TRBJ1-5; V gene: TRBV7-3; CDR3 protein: CASSLLRSGNQPQHF
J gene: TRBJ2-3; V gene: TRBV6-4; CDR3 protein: CASSDSAGGSGTDTQYF
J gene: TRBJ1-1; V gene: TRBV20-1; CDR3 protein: CSATPNTEAFF
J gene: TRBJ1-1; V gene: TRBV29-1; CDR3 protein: CSVRVNTEAFF
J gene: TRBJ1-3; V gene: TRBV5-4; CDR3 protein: CASSPDRAGNTIYF
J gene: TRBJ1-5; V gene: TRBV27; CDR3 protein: CASSVARLSNQPQHF
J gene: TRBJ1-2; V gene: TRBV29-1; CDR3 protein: CSVSAALHSSGRYGYTF
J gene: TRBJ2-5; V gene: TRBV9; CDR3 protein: CASSVGRGGGETQYF
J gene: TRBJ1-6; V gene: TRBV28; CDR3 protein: CAVRRGRVRSPLHF
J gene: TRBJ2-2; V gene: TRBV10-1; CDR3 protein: CASSESTRLIRTGGTGELFF
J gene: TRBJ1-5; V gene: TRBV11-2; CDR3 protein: CASSSRGRNNYSNQPQHF
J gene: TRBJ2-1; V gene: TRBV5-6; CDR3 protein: CASSPGGGMHEQFF
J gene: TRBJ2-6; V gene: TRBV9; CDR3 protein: CASSVGQTGANVLTF
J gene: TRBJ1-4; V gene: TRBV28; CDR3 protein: CASTPSGQGTEKLFF
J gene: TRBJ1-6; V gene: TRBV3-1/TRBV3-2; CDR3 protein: CASSQGRGYNSPLHF
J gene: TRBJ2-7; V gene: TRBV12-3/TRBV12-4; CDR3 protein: CASSRQIYEQYF
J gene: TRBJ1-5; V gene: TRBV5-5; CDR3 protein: CASSLEASGWIQPQHF
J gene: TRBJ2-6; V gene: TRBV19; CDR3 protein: CASSMVEGGVNVLTF
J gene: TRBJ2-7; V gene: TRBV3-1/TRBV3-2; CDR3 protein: CASSQVSPSGSRNYEQYF
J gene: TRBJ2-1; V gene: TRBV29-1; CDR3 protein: CSVEPLDSGRKIEQFF
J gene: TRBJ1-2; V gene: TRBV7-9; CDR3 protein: CASSSNNRDPNYGYTF
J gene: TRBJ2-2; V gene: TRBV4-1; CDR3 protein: CASSRGLAGDVTGELFF
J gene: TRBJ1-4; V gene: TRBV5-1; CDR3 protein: CASRSVGDEKLFF
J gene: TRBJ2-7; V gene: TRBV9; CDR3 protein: CASSDRAVAGFSDEQYF
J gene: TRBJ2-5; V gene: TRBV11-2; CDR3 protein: CASSYRTDQETQYF
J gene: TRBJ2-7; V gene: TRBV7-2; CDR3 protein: CASSLGSDSTYEQYF
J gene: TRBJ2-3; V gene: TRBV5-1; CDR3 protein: CASSLETDTQYF
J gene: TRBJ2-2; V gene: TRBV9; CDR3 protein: CASSDPSRSNTGELFF
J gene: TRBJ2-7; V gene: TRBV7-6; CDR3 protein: CASSFSQQNEQYF
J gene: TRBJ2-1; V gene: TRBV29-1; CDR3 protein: CSVDRGNEQFF
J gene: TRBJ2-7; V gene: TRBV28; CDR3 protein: CASSHPSSGSSYEQYF
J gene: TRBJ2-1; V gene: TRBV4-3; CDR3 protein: CASSQDGTSGYNEQFF
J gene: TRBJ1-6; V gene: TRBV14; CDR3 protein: CASSQVSSSYNSPLHF
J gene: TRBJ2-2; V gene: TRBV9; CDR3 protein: CASSVMGAGELFF
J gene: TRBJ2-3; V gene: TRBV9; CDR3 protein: CASSASQRDLSTDTQYF
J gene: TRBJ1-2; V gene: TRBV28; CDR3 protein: CASSTWTGTYGYTF
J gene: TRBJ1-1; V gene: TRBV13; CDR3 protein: CASSLLTYRDTEAFF
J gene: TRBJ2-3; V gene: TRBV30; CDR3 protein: CAWSTGDTQYF
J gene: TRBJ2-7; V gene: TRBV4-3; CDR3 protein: CASSQDGSDYYEQYF
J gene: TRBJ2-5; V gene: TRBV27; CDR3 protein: CASRLVGVETQYF
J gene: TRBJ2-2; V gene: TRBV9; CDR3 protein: CASSPWGTGELFF
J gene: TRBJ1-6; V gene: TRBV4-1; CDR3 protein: CASSQELRQGLVSPLHF
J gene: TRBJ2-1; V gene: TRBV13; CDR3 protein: CASSSTAGTGVLVTYNEQFF
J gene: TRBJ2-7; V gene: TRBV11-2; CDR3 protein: CASSFDVAGGREQYF
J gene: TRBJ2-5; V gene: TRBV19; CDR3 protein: CASSIGGGGETQYF
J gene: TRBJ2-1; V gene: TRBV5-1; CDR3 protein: CASSLGGGSSDEQFF
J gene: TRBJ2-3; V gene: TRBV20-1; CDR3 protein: CSASVPAITDTQYF
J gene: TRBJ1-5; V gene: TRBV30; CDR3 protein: CAWDSSNQPQHF
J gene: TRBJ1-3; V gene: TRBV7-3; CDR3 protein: CASSPGGGHGNTIYF
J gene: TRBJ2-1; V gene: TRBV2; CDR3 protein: CASRTRDSYNEQFF
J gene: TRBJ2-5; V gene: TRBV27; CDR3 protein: CASSLLGTKETQYF